The next 20 T cell receptor beta chains were all read from a single sample in a study of PD-L1 blockade in urothelial cancer. The time point denotes: pretreatment peripheral blood. Data came from immunoSEQ multiplex PCR; TCRdb stores just in-frame clones and leaves some out. This sample has tens of thousands of clones, with 84% found just once. The sequenced sample was PBMCs, obtained around atezolizumab (anti-PD-L1) treatment. The source of these receptors is a woman in her 70s with urothelial cancer.

This chain links TRBV23-1 with TRBJ1-6; TRBD1 might be the D (6 bases). TRBV23-1 is treated as an ORF (open reading frame) with a function not yet certain. This CDR3 region has 18 residues. V was shortened by 3 bases and J by 5 bases, with 20 bases between the two germline ends. DNA of the CDR3: TGCGCCAGCAGTCAGTCTCACAGGGAATCGCCCAATAATTCACCCCTCCACTTT. This sequence encodes CASSQSHRESPNNSPLHF.

J is TRBJ1-1 and V is TRBV7-2; the D is unclear. Looked up from germline, CDR1 is SGHTA and CDR2 is FQGNSA. This CDR3 has 13 amino acids. The germline V and J ends were trimmed by 2 bases and 4 bases, with 8 bases remaining between them. The CDR3 region has the DNA TGTGCCAGCAGCTTAACACCTGGCACTGAAGCTTTCTTT. It is translated as CASSLTPGTEAFF. The full variable domain, with the rest looked up from reference TRBV7-2 and TRBJ1-1, is GAGVSQSPSNKVTEKGKDVELRCDPISGHTALYWYRQSLGQGLEFLIYFQGNSAPDKSGLPSDRFSAERTGGSVSTLTIQRTQQEDSAVYLCASSLTPGTEAFFGQGTRLTVV.

The J gene is TRBJ2-7, the V gene TRBV27; D is unresolved. The CDR3 is 13 residues long. CDR1 and CDR2 (germline): MNHEY, SMNVEV (reference sequence). V lost 8 bases and J lost 2, with 13 bases in between. In DNA form, the CDR3 reads TGTGCCAGCGCGTCGGGTCCCACCTACGAGCAGTACTTC. Protein: CASASGPTYEQYF.

The J gene is TRBJ1-1, the V gene TRBV10-1, with unresolved D. Between the trimmed V and J ends, which lost 0 bases and 4 bases, there was a span of 9 bases. In germline, CDR1 is WNHNN, CDR2 SYGVQD (reference sequence). This CDR3 contains 14 residues. The CDR3 loop is CASSESGGSTEAFF. The CDR3 DNA sequence: TGCGCCAGCAGTGAGTCAGGCGGAAGCACTGAAGCTTTCTTT.

The V call is TRBV5-5, the J call TRBJ2-2; 12 positions match TRBD2. Per the germline V gene, CDR1 is SGHKS and CDR2 is YYEKEE (reference sequence). J lost 7 bases, V lost 0 bases, and 7 bases had no gene match. The CDR3 contains 17 residues. DNA for the CDR3: TGTGCCAGCAGCTTGGCCCCGACTAGCGGGGGTGGCGGGGAGCTGTTTTTT. Its translation is CASSLAPTSGGGGELFF.

The V call is TRBV7-9, the J call TRBJ1-2, with TRBD1 matching over 8 bases. The germline V gene encodes CDR1 SEHNR and CDR2 FQNEAQ (reference sequence). V was pared by 5 bases and J by 8 bases, with 10 bases of the junction left unmatched. The CDR3 is made up of 14 amino acids. CDR3: CASSQDREGPGYTF. The CDR3 nucleotides are TGTGCCAGCAGCCAGGACAGGGAAGGACCGGGCTACACCTTC.

The V gene is TRBV29-1, the J gene TRBJ1-1; 8 nucleotides match TRBD1. With 3 bases clipped from V and 8 bases from J, the junction kept 11 bases outside the gene matches. This CDR3 spans 14 amino acids. Germline CDR1 SQVTM, CDR2 ANQGSEA. For the CDR3, the DNA is TGCAGCGTTGACTTGACAGGGGTGAGTCTCGAAGCTTTCTTT. Amino acid sequence: CSVDLTGVSLEAFF.

Only one count was recorded for this clone. The V gene is TRBV28, the J gene TRBJ1-4; the match to TRBD1 covers 7 bases. With V trimmed by 0 bases and J by 5 bases, 3 bases remained unmatched. Germline lookup yields CDR1 MDHEN and CDR2 SYDVKM. The CDR3 has 15 amino acids. The CDR3 is CASSLWGQRNEKLFF. CDR3 bases: TGTGCCAGCAGTTTATGGGGACAGAGAAATGAAAAACTGTTTTTT. Filled out from reference TRBV28 and TRBJ1-4, the complete variable domain reads DVKVTQSSRYLVKRTGEKVFLECVQDMDHENMFWYRQDPGLGLRLIYFSYDVKMKEKGDIPEGYSVSREKKERFSLILESASTNQTSMYLCASSLWGQRNEKLFFGSGTQLSVL.

This clone was found once. The gene calls are TRBV18 and TRBJ2-5; TRBD2 matches at 10 bases. Germline CDR1 reads KGHSH; CDR2 reads LQKENI. The CDR3 contains 15 residues. Losses at the gene ends were 5 bases for V and 3 bases for J; bases not matched to a gene: 6. The CDR3 DNA reads as TGTGCCAGCTCAACAGCTAGCGGGGGAGAAGAGACCCAGTACTTC. Protein product: CASSTASGGEETQYF.

This clone was counted only a few times. The gene calls are TRBV7-9 and TRBJ1-2; unclear D gene. This CDR3 is built from 12 residues. V lost 5 bases and J 5 bases, leaving 9 bases between the germline ends. CDR1 SEHNR and CDR2 FQNEAQ come from the germline V gene (reference sequence). CDR3 protein: CASSVQYYGYTF. As DNA, the CDR3 is TGTGCCAGCAGCGTACAGTATTATGGCTACACCTTC.

J is TRBJ2-7 and V is TRBV20-1; D is undetermined. CDR1 is DFQATT and CDR2 is SNEGSKA in the germline V gene (reference sequence). Trimming pared 0 bases from V and 4 bases from J, leaving 4 bases between. The CDR3 is 11 residues long. The CDR3 sequence: CSARDNYEQYF. CDR3 nucleotide sequence: TGCAGTGCTAGAGATAATTACGAGCAGTACTTC.

This sequence joins TRBV27 and TRBJ2-1; possible D gene TRBD1, 5 bases. Per germline, CDR1 MNHEY and CDR2 SMNVEV (reference sequence). The CDR3 covers 16 residues. V was trimmed by 1 base and J by 0 bases, leaving 10 bases between them. The CDR3 reads CASSLFATDSYNEQFF. Written as DNA, the CDR3 is TGTGCCAGCAGTTTATTCGCGACAGACTCCTACAATGAGCAGTTCTTC.

The chain combines TRBV5-5 with TRBJ2-7, with D maybe TRBD1 (6 bases). The CDR3 extends over 13 amino acids. V lost 4 bases, J lost 2 bases, and 10 bases lay in between. The germline gives CDR1 SGHKS, CDR2 YYEKEE (reference sequence). The CDR3 DNA reads as TGTGCCAGCAGCCACAGGGACCCCTACGAGCAGTACTTC. Protein product: CASSHRDPYEQYF.

This chain links TRBV5-1 with TRBJ2-7; 9 bases align to TRBD2. Germline trimming cut 0 bases from V and 6 bases from J; bases unmatched to any gene: 16. Germline CDR1 reads SGHRS; CDR2 reads YFSETQ. The CDR3 is made up of 18 amino acids. CDR3 bases: TGCGCCAGCAGCTTGGCAGCGCCACCACGCGGGGGGGGTGGCGAGCAGTACTTC. This encodes CASSLAAPPRGGGGEQYF.

CDR3 nucleotides: TGTGCCAGCAGCATTGGGACAGCTATGACCAATCAGCCCCAGCATTTT. It yields the protein CASSIGTAMTNQPQHF. The chain uses TRBV7-2 and TRBJ1-5; TRBD1 matches 7 bases. Trimming took 5 bases from V and 3 from J; bases not matched to a gene: 10. The CDR3 length is 16 residues. CDR1 and CDR2 from the germline V gene are SGHTA and FQGNSA.

This rearrangement joins TRBV5-8 to TRBJ2-2; 7 bases are shared with TRBD1. Unmatched junction bases numbered 10, after V lost 5 bases and J lost 0 bases. The CDR3 totals 17 residues. CDR1 is SGHTS, CDR2 YDEGEE, per germline. The CDR3 DNA follows: TGTGCCAGCAGGCACAGGGGAAGCCCCACGAACACCGGGGAGCTGTTTTTT. Translated, it gives CASRHRGSPTNTGELFF. The variable domain in full, with the rest retrieved from reference TRBV5-8 and TRBJ2-2, is EAGVTQSPTHLIKTRGQQATLRCSPISGHTSVYWYQQALGLGLQFLLWYDEGEERNRGNFPPRFSGRQFPNYSSELNVNALELEDSALYLCASRHRGSPTNTGELFFGEGSRLTVL.

The chain joins TRBV4-1 to TRBJ2-2; D perhaps matches TRBD1 (5 bases). The CDR3 totals 15 residues. V was clipped by 1 base and J by 1 base, with 7 bases between them. Germline loops: CDR1 MGHRA, CDR2 YSYEKL. The CDR3 spells CASSQVQGNTGELFF. The DNA for the CDR3 is TGCGCCAGCAGCCAAGTCCAGGGGAACACCGGGGAGCTGTTTTTT.

This chain joins TRBV11-2 and TRBJ2-7; 9 positions match TRBD2. CDR1 SGHAT and CDR2 FQNNGV come from the germline V gene. The CDR3 runs 14 residues. V shed 5 bases and J 2 bases; nucleotides not matched to a gene: 4. The CDR3 coding sequence is TGTGCCAGCAGCCCAAGCGGGAGGACCTACGAGCAGTACTTC. Its translation is CASSPSGRTYEQYF.

This chain uses TRBV4-1 with TRBJ2-3; D perhaps matches TRBD1 (6 bases). CDR1 MGHRA and CDR2 YSYEKL come from the germline V gene. This CDR3 is built from 12 residues. Trimming took off 10 bases at V and 2 bases at J, with 10 bases between the two ends. CDR3 DNA: TGCGCCACCTTGGGGGCCACAGATACGCAGTATTTT. Protein: CATLGATDTQYF.

The chain carries TRBV27 and TRBJ2-4; 8 positions match TRBD1. Germline loops: CDR1 MNHEY, CDR2 SMNVEV (reference sequence). V was clipped by 7 bases and J by 1 base; unmatched bases: 6. This CDR3 contains 15 residues. The CDR3 nucleotides read TGTGCCAGCAAGCTACAGGGGGTGGCCAAAAACATTCAGTACTTC. Its protein product is CASKLQGVAKNIQYF.